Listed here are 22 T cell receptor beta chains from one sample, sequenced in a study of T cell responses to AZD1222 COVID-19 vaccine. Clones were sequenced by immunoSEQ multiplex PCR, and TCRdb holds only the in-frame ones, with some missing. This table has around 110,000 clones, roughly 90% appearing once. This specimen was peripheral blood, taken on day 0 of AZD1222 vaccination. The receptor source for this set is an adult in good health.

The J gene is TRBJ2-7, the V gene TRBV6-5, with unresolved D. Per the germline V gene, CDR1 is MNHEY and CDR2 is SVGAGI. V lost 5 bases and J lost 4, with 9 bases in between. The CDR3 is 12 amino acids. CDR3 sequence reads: CASSTVGYEQYF. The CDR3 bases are TGTGCCAGCAGTACGGTCGGGTACGAGCAGTACTTC.

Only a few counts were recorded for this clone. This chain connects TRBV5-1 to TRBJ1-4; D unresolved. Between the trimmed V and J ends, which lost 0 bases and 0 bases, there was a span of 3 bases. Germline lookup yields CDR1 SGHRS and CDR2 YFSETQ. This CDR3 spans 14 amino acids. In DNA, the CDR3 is TGCGCCAGCAGCTTGGTCGCAACTAATGAAAAACTGTTTTTT. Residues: CASSLVATNEKLFF. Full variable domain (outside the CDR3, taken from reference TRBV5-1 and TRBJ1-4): KAGVTQTPRYLIKTRGQQVTLSCSPISGHRSVSWYQQTPGQGLQFLFEYFSETQRNKGNFPGRFSGRQFSNSRSEMNVSTLELGDSALYLCASSLVATNEKLFFGSGTQLSVL.

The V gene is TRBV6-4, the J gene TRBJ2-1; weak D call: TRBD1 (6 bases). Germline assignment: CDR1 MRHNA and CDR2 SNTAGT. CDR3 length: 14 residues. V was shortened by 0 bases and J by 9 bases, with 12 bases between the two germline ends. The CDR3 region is CASSDSSRGSEQFF. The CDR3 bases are TGTGCCAGCAGTGACTCGAGTAGGGGGTCTGAGCAGTTCTTC.

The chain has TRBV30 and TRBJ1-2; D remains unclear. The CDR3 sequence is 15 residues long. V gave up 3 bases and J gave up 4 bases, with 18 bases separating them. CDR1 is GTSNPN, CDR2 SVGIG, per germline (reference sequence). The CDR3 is CAWSPWVHGVYGYTF. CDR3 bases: TGTGCCTGGAGCCCATGGGTGCATGGAGTCTATGGCTACACCTTC.

The CDR3 region is CASSLDRGWDGYTF. The CDR3 nucleotides are TGTGCCAGCAGCCTAGACAGGGGGTGGGATGGCTACACCTTC. The chain has TRBV28 and TRBJ1-2; 9 nucleotides agree with TRBD1. The V gene end was trimmed by 6 bases and the J gene end by 6 bases; junction bases not matched to a gene: 8. CDR3 length: 14 residues. Germline-derived CDR1 and CDR2 are MDHEN and SYDVKM.

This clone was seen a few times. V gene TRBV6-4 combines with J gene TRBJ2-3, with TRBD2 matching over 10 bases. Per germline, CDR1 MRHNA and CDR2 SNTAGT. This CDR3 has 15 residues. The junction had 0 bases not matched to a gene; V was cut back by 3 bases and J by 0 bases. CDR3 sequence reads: CASSELAGSTDTQYF. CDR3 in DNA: TGTGCCAGCAGTGAACTAGCGGGGAGCACAGATACGCAGTATTTT.

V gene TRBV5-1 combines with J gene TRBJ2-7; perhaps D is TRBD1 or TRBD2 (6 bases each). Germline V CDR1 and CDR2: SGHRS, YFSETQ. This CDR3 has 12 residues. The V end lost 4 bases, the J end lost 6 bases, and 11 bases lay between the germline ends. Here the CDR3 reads CASSVGGIEQYF. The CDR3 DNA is TGCGCCAGCAGCGTGGGGGGCATCGAGCAGTACTTC.

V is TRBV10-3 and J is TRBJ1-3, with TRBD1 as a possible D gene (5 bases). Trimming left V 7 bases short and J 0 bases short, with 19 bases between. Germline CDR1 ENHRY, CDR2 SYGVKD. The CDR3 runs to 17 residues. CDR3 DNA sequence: TGTGCCATCATTTTGCCAGGGCCGACCAACTCTGGAAACACCATATATTTT. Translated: CAIILPGPTNSGNTIYF.

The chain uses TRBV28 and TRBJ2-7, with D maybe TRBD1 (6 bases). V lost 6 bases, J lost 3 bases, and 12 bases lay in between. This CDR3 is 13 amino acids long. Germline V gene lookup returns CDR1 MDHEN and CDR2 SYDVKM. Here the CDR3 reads CASRIDRNYEQYF. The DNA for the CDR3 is TGTGCCAGCAGGATTGACAGGAACTACGAGCAGTACTTC.

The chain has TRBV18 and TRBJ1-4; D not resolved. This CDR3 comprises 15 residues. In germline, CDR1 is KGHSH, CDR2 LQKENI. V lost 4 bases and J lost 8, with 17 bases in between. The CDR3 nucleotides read TGTGCCAGCTCACAGTTTGTGGAGGAGCGAGAAAAACTGTTTTTT. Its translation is CASSQFVEEREKLFF. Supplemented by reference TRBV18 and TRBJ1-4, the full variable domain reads NAGVMQNPRHLVRRRGQEARLRCSPMKGHSHVYWYRQLPEEGLKFMVYLQKENIIDESGMPKERFSAEFPKEGPSILRIQQVVRGDSAAYFCASSQFVEEREKLFFGSGTQLSVL.

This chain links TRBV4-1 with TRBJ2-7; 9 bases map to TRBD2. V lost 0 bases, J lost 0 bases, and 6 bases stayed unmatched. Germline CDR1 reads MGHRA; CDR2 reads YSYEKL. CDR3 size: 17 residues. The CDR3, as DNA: TGCGCCAGCAGCCAAGATCTCCCAGCGGGGGGCTCCTACGAGCAGTACTTC. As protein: CASSQDLPAGGSYEQYF.

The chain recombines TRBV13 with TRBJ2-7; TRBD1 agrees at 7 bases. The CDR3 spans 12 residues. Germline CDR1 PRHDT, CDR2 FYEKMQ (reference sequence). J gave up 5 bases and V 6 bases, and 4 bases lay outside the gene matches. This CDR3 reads CASSQTGNEQYF. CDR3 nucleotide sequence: TGTGCCAGCAGTCAGACAGGGAACGAGCAGTACTTC.

CDR3 bases: TGTGCCAGCAGCTTGGAACGGGGCGGGTCGAACACCGGGGAGCTGTTTTTT. Translated: CASSLERGGSNTGELFF. The chain links TRBV5-8 to TRBJ2-2; D may match TRBD1 or TRBD2 (5 bases each). Trimming removed 0 bases at V and 0 bases at J, with 12 bases between. The CDR3 sequence is 17 residues long. Germline V CDR1 and CDR2: SGHTS, YDEGEE.

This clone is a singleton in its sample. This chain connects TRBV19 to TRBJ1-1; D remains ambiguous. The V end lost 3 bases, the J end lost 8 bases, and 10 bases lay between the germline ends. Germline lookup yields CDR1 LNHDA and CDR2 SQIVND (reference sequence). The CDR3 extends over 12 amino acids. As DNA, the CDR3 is TGTGCCAGTAGTATGCTTGAGGACGAAGCTTTCTTT. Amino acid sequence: CASSMLEDEAFF. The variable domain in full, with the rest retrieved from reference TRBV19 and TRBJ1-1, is DGGITQSPKYLFRKEGQNVTLSCEQNLNHDAMYWYRQDPGQGLRLIYYSQIVNDFQKGDIAEGYSVSREKKESFPLTVTSAQKNPTAFYLCASSMLEDEAFFGQGTRLTVV.

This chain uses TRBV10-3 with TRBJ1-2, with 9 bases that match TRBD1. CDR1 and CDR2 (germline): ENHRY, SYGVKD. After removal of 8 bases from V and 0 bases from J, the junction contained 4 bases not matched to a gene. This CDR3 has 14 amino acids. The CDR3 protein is CAISGTGTNYGYTF. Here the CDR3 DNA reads TGTGCCATCTCCGGGACAGGGACTAACTATGGCTACACCTTC.

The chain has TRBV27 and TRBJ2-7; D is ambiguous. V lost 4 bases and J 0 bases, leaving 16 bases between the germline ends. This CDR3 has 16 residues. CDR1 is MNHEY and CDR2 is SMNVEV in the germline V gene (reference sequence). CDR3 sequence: CASSSSIGPLSYEQYF. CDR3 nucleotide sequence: TGTGCCAGCAGTTCCTCGATCGGACCCCTCTCCTACGAGCAGTACTTC.

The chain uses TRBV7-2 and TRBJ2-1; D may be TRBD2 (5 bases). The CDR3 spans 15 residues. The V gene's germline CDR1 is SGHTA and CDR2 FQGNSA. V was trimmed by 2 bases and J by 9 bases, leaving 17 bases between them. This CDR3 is CASSLNTIASGEQFF. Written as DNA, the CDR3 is TGTGCCAGCAGCTTAAACACAATAGCCAGCGGTGAGCAGTTCTTC. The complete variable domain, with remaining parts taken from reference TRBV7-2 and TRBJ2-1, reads GAGVSQSPSNKVTEKGKDVELRCDPISGHTALYWYRQSLGQGLEFLIYFQGNSAPDKSGLPSDRFSAERTGGSVSTLTIQRTQQEDSAVYLCASSLNTIASGEQFFGPGTRLTVL.

The DNA of the CDR3 is TGTGCCAGCAGTTCGACAGGGCGTCCCACTTATGGCTACACCTTC. Translated, it gives CASSSTGRPTYGYTF. The rearrangement uses TRBV28 and TRBJ1-2; 7 bases line up with TRBD1. The CDR3 contains 15 residues. The V segment lost 4 bases and the J segment 5 bases; nucleotides outside the gene matches: 10. The V gene's germline CDR1 is MDHEN and CDR2 SYDVKM.

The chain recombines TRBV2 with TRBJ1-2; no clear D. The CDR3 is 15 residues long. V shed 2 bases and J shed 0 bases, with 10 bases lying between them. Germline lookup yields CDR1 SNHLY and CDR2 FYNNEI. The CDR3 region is CASSEQGSPNYGYTF. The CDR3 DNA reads TGTGCCAGCAGTGAACAAGGGTCCCCTAACTATGGCTACACCTTC.

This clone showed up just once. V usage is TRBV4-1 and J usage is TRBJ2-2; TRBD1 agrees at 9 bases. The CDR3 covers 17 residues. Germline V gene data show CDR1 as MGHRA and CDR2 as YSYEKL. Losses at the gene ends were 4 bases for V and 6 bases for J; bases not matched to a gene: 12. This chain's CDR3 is CASSPYPGTGRPGELFF. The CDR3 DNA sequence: TGCGCCAGCAGCCCCTACCCCGGGACAGGGAGGCCCGGGGAGCTGTTTTTT.

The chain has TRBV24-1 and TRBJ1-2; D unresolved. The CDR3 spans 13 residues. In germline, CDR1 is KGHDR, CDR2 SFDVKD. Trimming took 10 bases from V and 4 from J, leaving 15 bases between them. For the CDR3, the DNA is TGTGCCACGCCGGGCGGACTAACCTATGGCTACACCTTC. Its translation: CATPGGLTYGYTF.

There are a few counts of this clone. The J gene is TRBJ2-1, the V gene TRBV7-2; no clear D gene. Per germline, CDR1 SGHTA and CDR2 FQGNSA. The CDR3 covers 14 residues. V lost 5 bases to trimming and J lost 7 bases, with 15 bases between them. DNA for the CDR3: TGTGCCAGCAGCCCGTATCCTACGTGGAATGAGCAGTTCTTC. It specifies CASSPYPTWNEQFF.